The 5 T cell receptor beta chains given below trace back to one sample, sequenced in a study of cytomegalovirus exposure and HLA in healthy donors (dated by TCRdb to about 2017). Library prep was done by the immunoSEQ multiplex PCR assay. For the multiplex PCR, a mixture combining 60 forward primers for TCR Vbeta segments and 13 reverse primers for TCR Jbeta segments was used. TCRdb limited this immuneACCESS table to in-frame rearrangements with V and J called. A share of clones is missing; checked studies link under half to unresolved V genes, and the rest is unexplained. In all, the sample holds around 130,000 clones, and more than 8% of those were seen once. The top ten constitute under 7% of the sample. Sequencing was done on a sample of PBMCs. These receptors all come from a middle-aged man in good health and CMV-seronegative.

This clone was counted a few times. The rearrangement joins TRBV11-2 to TRBJ1-6; 7 positions agree with TRBD1. The J segment lost 13 bases and the V segment lost 4 bases, leaving 16 bases of the junction unmatched. The germline gives CDR1 SGHAT, CDR2 FQNNGV. This CDR3 is built from 16 residues. CDR3 sequence (DNA): TGTGCCAGCAGCTCTCGGACAGGAGCCATTGGGATCCCCCTCCACTTT. It yields the protein CASSSRTGAIGIPLHF.

This clone was counted between two and nine times. This sequence joins TRBV28 and TRBJ1-2; possible D gene TRBD1, 5 bases. Trimming removed 9 bases from V and 2 bases from J, with 16 bases in between. The length of the CDR3 is 14 residues. The V gene's germline CDR1 is MDHEN and CDR2 SYDVKM. CDR3 bases: TGTGCCAGTCAGCGATCAGGGCCGAACTATGGCTACACCTTC. Translation gives CASQRSGPNYGYTF.

This clone showed up just a few times. This sequence joins TRBV27 and TRBJ1-6; 9 nucleotides agree with TRBD1. This CDR3 is built from 14 residues. V shed 4 bases and J 7 bases; nucleotides not matched to a gene: 2. The germline gives CDR1 MNHEY, CDR2 SMNVEV (reference sequence). The CDR3, as DNA: TGTGCCAGCAGTTGGGACAGGGAAAATTCACCCCTCCACTTT. Translating it yields CASSWDRENSPLHF.

J is TRBJ2-7 and V is TRBV4-3, with 8 bases lining up with TRBD1. The germline CDR1 and CDR2 sequences are LGHNA and YSLEER. This CDR3 is built from 15 residues. The V gene end was trimmed by 1 base and the J gene end by 1 base; junction bases not matched to a gene: 3. CDR3 amino acids: CASSQGRDRSYEQYF. The CDR3 nucleotides are TGCGCCAGCAGCCAAGGAAGGGACAGGTCCTACGAGCAGTACTTC.

This clone was seen a few times. The chain has TRBV6-5 and TRBJ2-7; perhaps TRBD1 as D (6 bases). The CDR3 consists of 15 residues. Trimming pared 2 bases from V and 7 bases from J, leaving 18 bases between. Germline V CDR1 and CDR2: MNHEY, SVGAGI. CDR3 nucleotides: TGTGCCAGCAGTTACGGACACAGGGCACAGGGAGAGCAGTACTTC. Protein: CASSYGHRAQGEQYF.